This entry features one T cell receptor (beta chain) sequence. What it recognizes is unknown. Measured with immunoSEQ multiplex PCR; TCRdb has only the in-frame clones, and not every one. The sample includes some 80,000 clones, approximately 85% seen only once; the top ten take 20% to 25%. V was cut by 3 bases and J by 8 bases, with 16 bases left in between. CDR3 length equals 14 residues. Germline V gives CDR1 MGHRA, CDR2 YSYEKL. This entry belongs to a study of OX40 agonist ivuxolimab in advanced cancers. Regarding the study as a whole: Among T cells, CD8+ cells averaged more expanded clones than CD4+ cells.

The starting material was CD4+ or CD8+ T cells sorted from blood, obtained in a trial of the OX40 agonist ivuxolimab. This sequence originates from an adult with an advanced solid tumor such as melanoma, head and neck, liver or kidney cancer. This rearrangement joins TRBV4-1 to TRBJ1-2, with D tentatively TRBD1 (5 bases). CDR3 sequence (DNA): TGCGCCAGCAGCCAGGGGGGGACCCCGTGGGGCTACACCTTC. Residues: CASSQGGTPWGYTF.